This T cell receptor beta chain came from a study of T cells in Graves' hyperthyroidism and ophthalmopathy. Study-level points and caveats: Researchers found most expanded thyroid clonotypes above 0.001 in blood as well. Separation of ophthalmopathy from stable hyperthyroidism was achieved by a 13 V-J model.

Germline CDR1 reads SGHTA; CDR2 reads FQGNSA. CDR3 size: 13 residues. V lost 5 bases to trimming and J lost 5 bases, with 11 bases between them. This clonotype was picked up many times. Its specificity is not known. RNA transcripts gave rise to amplified TCR beta CDR3 regions. A first-round RT-PCR of the TCR CDR3 used the HTBI primer set. TCRdb reanalysed the multiplex PCR reads using MiXCR and keeps one entry per CDR3 protein. This table holds about 400,000 distinct CDR3 sequences, about 12% found once. Sequenced input: blood. The chain combines TRBV7-2 with TRBJ2-3, with D tentatively TRBD2 (6 bases). This receptor was obtained from a young woman with Graves' hyperthyroidism. Written as DNA, the CDR3 is TGTGCCAGCAGCCCACGGGGACTAGATACGCAGTATTTT. Translating gives CASSPRGLDTQYF.